These 4 T cell receptor beta chains were all obtained from the same sample, sequenced in a study of blood T cell repertoires in COVID-19 (dated by TCRdb to about 2020). Libraries were prepared through the immunoSEQ multiplex PCR assay. Drawn from immuneACCESS, this table holds only the in-frame rearrangements with V and J called that TCRdb kept. Clones are partly lost; checked studies trace under half to an unresolved V gene and leave the rest unexplained. Within this sample are 200,000 to 250,000 clones, with around nine tenths of them counted one time only. The ten largest account for around 2.9% of the sample. The specimen was peripheral blood. These receptors all come from a woman between 55 and 75 years old with acute or convalescent COVID-19.

The chain is built from TRBV7-2 and TRBJ2-7, with a tentative D call TRBD1 (5 bases). CDR3 size: 13 residues. The V gene lost 1 base and the J gene lost 5 bases, with 9 bases spanning the gap. Germline V gene lookup returns CDR1 SGHTA and CDR2 FQGNSA. The CDR3 here is CASSLGGRDEQYF. DNA for the CDR3: TGTGCCAGCAGCTTAGGGGGCAGGGACGAGCAGTACTTC.

This clone was detected only once. The rearrangement joins TRBV19 to TRBJ1-2, with D unclear. Germline loops: CDR1 LNHDA, CDR2 SQIVND (reference sequence). Trimming shortened V by 6 bases and J by 1 base, and 12 bases separated the two germline ends. This CDR3 region has 14 residues. As DNA, the CDR3 is TGTGCCAGTAGAGACCGCGGACTTAACTATGGCTACACCTTC. Its protein product is CASRDRGLNYGYTF.

V and J are TRBV4-1 and TRBJ2-7; 8 nucleotides agree with TRBD2. Germline-derived CDR1 and CDR2 are MGHRA and YSYEKL. The V segment lost 0 bases and the J segment 2 bases; nucleotides outside the gene matches: 6. The CDR3 runs 16 residues. The CDR3: CASSQEGPGRAYEQYF. The CDR3 coding sequence is TGCGCCAGCAGCCAAGAAGGGCCCGGGAGGGCCTACGAGCAGTACTTC.

This clone was counted once. The J gene is TRBJ1-2, the V gene TRBV15; D unresolved. Between the trimmed V and J ends, which lost 0 bases and 5 bases, there was a span of 7 bases. This CDR3 region has 13 residues. Germline lookup yields CDR1 LNHNV and CDR2 YYDKDF (reference sequence). The CDR3 DNA follows: TGTGCCACCAGCAGAGATCTAAAGTATGGCTACACCTTC. It translates to CATSRDLKYGYTF.